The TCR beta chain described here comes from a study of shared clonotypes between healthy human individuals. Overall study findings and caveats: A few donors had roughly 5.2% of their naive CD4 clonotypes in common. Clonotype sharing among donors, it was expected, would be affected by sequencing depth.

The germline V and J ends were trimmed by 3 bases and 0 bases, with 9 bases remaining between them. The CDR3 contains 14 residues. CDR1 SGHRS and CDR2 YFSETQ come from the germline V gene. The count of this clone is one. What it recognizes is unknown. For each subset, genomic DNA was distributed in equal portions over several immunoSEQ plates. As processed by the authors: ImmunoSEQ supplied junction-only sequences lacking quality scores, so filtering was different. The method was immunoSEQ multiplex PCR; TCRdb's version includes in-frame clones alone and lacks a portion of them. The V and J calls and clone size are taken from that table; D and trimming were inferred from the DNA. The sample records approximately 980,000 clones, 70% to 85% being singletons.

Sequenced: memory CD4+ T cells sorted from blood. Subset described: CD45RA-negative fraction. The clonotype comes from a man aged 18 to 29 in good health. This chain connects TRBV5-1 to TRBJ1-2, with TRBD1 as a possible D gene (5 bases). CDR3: CASSSETANYGYTF. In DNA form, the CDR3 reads TGCGCCAGCAGCTCCGAGACAGCTAACTATGGCTACACCTTC.